This T cell receptor beta chain was sequenced during a study of T cells in Graves' hyperthyroidism and ophthalmopathy. Findings of the study overall: Among thyroid clonotypes expanded above 0.001, most also appeared in blood.

Comments on this clonotype: Its specificity is not known.

There were TCR beta CDR3 regions amplified from RNA transcripts. An initial round of RT-PCR targeting the TCR CDR3 relied on the HTBI primer set. TCRdb reprocessed the multiplex PCR reads via MiXCR and lists one record per CDR3 protein. Of just over 550,000 distinct CDR3 sequences in the sample, just over 45% are singletons; the top ten hold just over 8%. The V gene's germline CDR1 is KGHDR and CDR2 SFDVKD. This CDR3 is built from 15 residues. V lost 12 bases, J lost 3 bases, and 19 bases lay in between. The sequence derives from a young woman with Graves' hyperthyroidism. Sequenced sample: peripheral blood or thyroid tissue (not recorded which). The chain employs TRBV24-1 and TRBJ2-2; D assignment may be TRBD1 or TRBD2 (5 bases each). CDR3 nucleotides: TGTGCCTGGAGCGAGGGACGGGACGACACCGGGGAGCTGTTTTTT. Translating it yields CAWSEGRDDTGELFF.